Each of the 25 T cell receptor beta chains below was sequenced from the same sample in a study of post-analysis software for immune sequencing data. Study-wide findings and caveats: TRBV segments more frequent in patients than in controls numbered five and included TRBV5-6, TRBV5-1 and TRBV20-1.

Antigen specificity for these receptors is unknown. Sequencing libraries made from TCR beta cDNA carried unique molecular identifiers. Via MiXCR, TCRdb re-called the PCR reads, giving one row per CDR3 protein. The sample holds hundreds of thousands of distinct CDR3 sequences; less than 35% are singletons and the top ten take under 0.7%. Sequenced: blood. Receptors originate from a girl aged 10 to 17 with multiple sclerosis.

A few counts support this clonotype. J is TRBJ1-2 and V is TRBV29-1, with 7 positions matching TRBD1. CDR3 length: 14 residues. Germline V gives CDR1 SQVTM, CDR2 ANQGSEA. Trimming at V came to 6 bases and at J to 3 bases, leaving 10 bases not matched to a gene. The CDR3 bases are TGCAGCGTCCGACAGGGCGGGGGTGACTATGGCTACACCTTC. Protein product: CSVRQGGGDYGYTF.

The J gene is TRBJ2-3, the V gene TRBV11-3; TRBD2 is a possible D gene (6 bases). Looked up from germline, CDR1 is SGHNT and CDR2 is YENEEA. Trimming pared 5 bases from V and 3 bases from J, leaving 24 bases between. The CDR3 consists of 18 residues. The DNA of the CDR3 is TGTGCCAGCAGCCCGGGTCGGGGCGGGAACTGGAGGACAGATACGCAGTATTTT. Encoded protein: CASSPGRGGNWRTDTQYF.

This chain links TRBV20-1 with TRBJ1-5, with 7 bases that match TRBD1. CDR3 length: 14 residues. V shed 4 bases and J 6 bases; nucleotides not matched to a gene: 9. Germline V lookup: CDR1 DFQATT, CDR2 SNEGSKA (reference sequence). CDR3 amino acids: CSAMEGGAGQPQHF. CDR3 bases: TGCAGTGCTATGGAAGGGGGCGCAGGTCAGCCCCAGCATTTT.

The gene calls are TRBV7-9 and TRBJ1-6; D remains ambiguous. This CDR3 comprises 12 residues. Germline CDR1 reads SEHNR; CDR2 reads FQNEAQ (reference sequence). Deletions cut 5 bases from V and 7 bases from J, with 6 bases between. The CDR3: CASSQPNSPLHF. CDR3 DNA: TGTGCCAGCAGCCAACCAAATTCACCCCTCCACTTT.

CDR3 nucleotide sequence: TGCAGTGCTAGAGATATGGACAGGGGCGGGGCCCCCCAGCATTTT. Protein product: CSARDMDRGGAPQHF. The genes are TRBV20-1 and TRBJ1-5, with 9 positions matching TRBD1. V shed 0 bases and J 10 bases; nucleotides not matched to a gene: 10. The CDR3 spans 15 residues. Germline V gene data show CDR1 as DFQATT and CDR2 as SNEGSKA (reference sequence).

This clonotype was seen a handful of times. The chain carries TRBV12-3 or TRBV12-4 and TRBJ2-2, with TRBD1 identical over 10 bases. Trimming cost V 6 bases and J 3 bases; bases outside gene matches: 10. The CDR3 sequence is 17 residues long. CDR3 in amino acids: CASSLGGTGVDTGELFF. In DNA form, the CDR3 reads TGTGCCAGCAGCCTAGGGGGGACAGGGGTGGACACCGGGGAGCTGTTTTTT.

This sequence joins TRBV12-3 or TRBV12-4 and TRBJ2-1; 8 bases match TRBD1. The CDR3 sequence is 18 residues long. The J segment lost 2 bases and the V segment lost 8 bases, leaving 17 bases of the junction unmatched. The CDR3 region has the DNA TGTGCCAGCGGTCCCCCCACCGTGACAGGGGCCCCCTACAATGAGCAGTTCTTC. It encodes CASGPPTVTGAPYNEQFF.

The gene calls are TRBV20-1 and TRBJ2-4; 11 positions match TRBD2. Per germline, CDR1 DFQATT and CDR2 SNEGSKA (reference sequence). The V segment lost 6 bases and the J segment 13 bases; nucleotides outside the gene matches: 17. The CDR3 extends over 15 amino acids. CDR3 sequence (DNA): TGCAGTGCCCTGGGGTCTAGCGGGAGGCGACGGGAGCAGTACTTC. The encoded protein is CSALGSSGRRREQYF.

The table lists this clonotype with a few counts. The chain has TRBV10-3 and TRBJ2-5, with 7 bases lining up with TRBD2. In germline, CDR1 is ENHRY, CDR2 SYGVKD. The CDR3 loop spans 13 amino acids. The V gene end was trimmed by 8 bases and the J gene end by 3 bases; junction bases not matched to a gene: 6. The chain's CDR3 is CAIWGGGEETQYF. In nucleotides, the CDR3 is TGTGCCATCTGGGGGGGTGGGGAAGAGACCCAGTACTTC.

This clonotype has just a few counts. The chain links TRBV6-5 to TRBJ2-3, with TRBD2 identical over 10 bases. Germline V gene data show CDR1 as MNHEY and CDR2 as SVGAGI. This CDR3 has 18 amino acids. The V segment lost 3 bases and the J segment 6 bases; nucleotides outside the gene matches: 15. The CDR3 coding sequence is TGTGCCAGCAGTTATAGGGGTTTAGCGGGGGGAAATGGGGATACGCAGTATTTT. Residues: CASSYRGLAGGNGDTQYF.

The chain combines TRBV29-1 with TRBJ1-2; no clear D gene. CDR1 SQVTM and CDR2 ANQGSEA come from the germline V gene. Trimming took 2 bases from V and 6 from J, leaving 16 bases between them. The CDR3 has 14 amino acids. The CDR3 coding sequence is TGCAGCGTTGAACCGAAGGACGGAATACATGGCTACACCTTC. Protein product: CSVEPKDGIHGYTF.

This clonotype has a count of ten or more. The chain joins TRBV11-2 to TRBJ2-5; D is possibly TRBD1 or TRBD2 (5 bases each). The V and J ends lost 3 bases and 5 bases respectively, with 10 bases between them. Germline values: CDR1 SGHAT, CDR2 FQNNGV. The CDR3 contains 13 residues. CDR3 sequence reads: CASSLLGEETQYF. The CDR3 DNA follows: TGTGCCAGCAGCTTGCTGGGGGAGGAGACCCAGTACTTC.

This clonotype was picked up one time. This rearrangement joins TRBV4-3 to TRBJ1-6, with D uncertain. The V end was cut by 0 bases, the J end by 11 bases, with 8 bases between. Germline lookup yields CDR1 LGHNA and CDR2 YSLEER. The CDR3 is 13 amino acids. The CDR3 sequence is CASSQDTRTPLHF. The CDR3 region has the DNA TGCGCCAGCAGCCAAGATACCCGAACACCCCTCCACTTT.

This clonotype was detected many times. This chain uses TRBV5-1 with TRBJ2-5, with 10 bases fitting TRBD1. The CDR3 spans 16 residues. In germline, CDR1 is SGHRS, CDR2 YFSETQ. After removal of 3 bases from V and 2 bases from J, the junction contained 7 bases not matched to a gene. Here the CDR3 DNA reads TGCGCCAGCAGCTCACCCCCGGGACAGGGGCAAGAGACCCAGTACTTC. Translation: CASSSPPGQGQETQYF.

The rearrangement uses TRBV29-1 and TRBJ1-1; perhaps TRBD1 as D (5 bases). The V gene lost 4 bases and the J gene lost 4 bases, with 16 bases spanning the gap. Germline loops: CDR1 SQVTM, CDR2 ANQGSEA. The CDR3 is 14 residues long. CDR3 bases: TGCAGCGTTGTTAGAGGCGCTGGGGGCACTGAAGCTTTCTTT. Translating gives CSVVRGAGGTEAFF.

This clonotype was recorded a few times. V usage is TRBV12-3 or TRBV12-4 and J usage is TRBJ1-5; D not certain. V was pared by 10 bases and J by 0 bases, with 13 bases between. CDR3 length: 14 amino acids. CDR3 nucleotide sequence: TGTGCCATCACGGGAGGAAATAGCAATCAGCCCCAGCATTTT. Amino acid sequence: CAITGGNSNQPQHF.

This clonotype came up a few times. V and J are TRBV28 and TRBJ1-2; D gene ambiguous. Per the germline V gene, CDR1 is MDHEN and CDR2 is SYDVKM. Trimming took off 7 bases at V and 4 bases at J, with 10 bases between the two ends. The CDR3 totals 12 residues. The CDR3 spells CASTAATYGYTF. The CDR3 nucleotides read TGTGCCAGCACCGCAGCGACCTATGGCTACACCTTC.

This clonotype was detected ten times or more. The J gene is TRBJ2-5, the V gene TRBV20-1, with 9 bases lining up with TRBD1. Losses at the gene ends were 6 bases for V and 1 base for J; bases not matched to a gene: 9. CDR3 size: 15 residues. Germline lookup yields CDR1 DFQATT and CDR2 SNEGSKA (reference sequence). The CDR3: CSAHLRQGVQETQYF. The CDR3 bases are TGCAGTGCCCACCTCCGACAGGGGGTCCAAGAGACCCAGTACTTC.

In this sample, this clonotype turned up a few times. Compared with germline, one end of the junction differs, possibly owing to a read error. The chain has TRBV12-3 or TRBV12-4 and TRBJ1-2, with D possibly TRBD1 on 5 matching bases. The CDR3 runs to 15 residues. The CDR3 DNA sequence: TGTGCCAGCAGTTCCTGGGACCCTACTAACGATGGCTACACCTTC. It specifies CASSSWDPTNDGYTF.

The chain joins TRBV15 to TRBJ2-1, with TRBD2 identical over 8 bases. CDR1 LNHNV and CDR2 YYDKDF come from the germline V gene (reference sequence). V shed 5 bases, J shed 8 bases, and the junction held 17 bases outside the gene matches. The CDR3 runs to 17 residues. The DNA for the CDR3 is TGTGCCACCAGCCAACCCTCCTCCTCCGGGGGGGCCGATGAGCAGTTCTTC. It is translated as CATSQPSSSGGADEQFF. The whole variable domain, remainder taken from reference TRBV15 and TRBJ2-1, is DAMVIQNPRYQVTQFGKPVTLSCSQTLNHNVMYWYQQKSSQAPKLLFHYYDKDFNNEADTPDNFQSRRPNTSFCFLDIRSPGLGDTAMYLCATSQPSSSGGADEQFFGPGTRLTVL.

V gene TRBV9 combines with J gene TRBJ2-3, with TRBD2 identical over 8 bases. This CDR3 spans 15 amino acids. The V gene's germline CDR1 is SGDLS and CDR2 YYNGEE. After removal of 3 bases from V and 8 bases from J, the junction contained 11 bases not matched to a gene. CDR3 coding DNA: TGTGCCAGCAGCGCAAGCTCGGGGGGGTGGAGTACGCAGTATTTT. As protein: CASSASSGGWSTQYF.

This clonotype was observed a single time. The chain uses TRBV25-1 and TRBJ1-6, with 8 nucleotides matching TRBD1. Germline CDR1 and CDR2: MGHDK and SYGVNS. The CDR3 covers 14 residues. Trimming at V came to 6 bases and at J to 7 bases, leaving 5 bases not matched to a gene. CDR3 loop: CASRETGANSPLHF. The CDR3 region has the DNA TGTGCCAGCAGGGAGACAGGGGCAAATTCACCCCTCCACTTT.

This clonotype was seen only a few times. The chain recombines TRBV28 with TRBJ2-5, with 7 bases lining up with TRBD1. J lost 2 bases, V lost 3 bases, and 6 bases had no gene match. The CDR3 loop spans 15 amino acids. In germline, CDR1 is MDHEN, CDR2 SYDVKM. The CDR3 bases are TGTGCCAGCAGTTTCTTGGACAGGAGACAAGAGACCCAGTACTTC. Its translation is CASSFLDRRQETQYF.

J is TRBJ1-6 and V is TRBV20-1; D unclear. The V end was cut by 2 bases, the J end by 10 bases, with 15 bases between. Germline assignment: CDR1 DFQATT and CDR2 SNEGSKA (reference sequence). The CDR3 spans 14 residues. DNA for the CDR3: TGCAGTGCTAGAAGGACGGCGCCCCGATCACCCCTCCACTTT. Amino acid sequence: CSARRTAPRSPLHF.

This clonotype was counted once. This rearrangement joins TRBV6-5 to TRBJ1-2, with 10 bases lining up with TRBD1. The CDR3 has 17 residues. After removal of 0 bases from V and 7 bases from J, the junction contained 11 bases not matched to a gene. CDR1 is MNHEY, CDR2 SVGAGI, per germline. For the CDR3, the DNA is TGTGCCAGCAGTTACTCGATTTTGGGACAGGGGTGCGGTGGCTACACCTTC. It translates to CASSYSILGQGCGGYTF.